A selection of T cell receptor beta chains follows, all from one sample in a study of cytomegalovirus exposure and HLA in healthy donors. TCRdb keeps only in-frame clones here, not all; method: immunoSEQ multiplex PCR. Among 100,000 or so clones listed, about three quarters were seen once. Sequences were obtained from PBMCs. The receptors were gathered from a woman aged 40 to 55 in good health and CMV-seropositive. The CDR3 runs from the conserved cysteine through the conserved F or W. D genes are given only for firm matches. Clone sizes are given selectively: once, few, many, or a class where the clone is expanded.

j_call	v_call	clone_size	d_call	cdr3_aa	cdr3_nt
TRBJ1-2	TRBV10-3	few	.	CASEAGSNYGYTF	TGTGCCAGCGAGGCGGGGTCTAACTATGGCTACACCTTC
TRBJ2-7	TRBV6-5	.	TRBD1	CASSYGEQGAGEQYF	TGTGCCAGCAGTTACGGAGAACAGGGGGCAGGCGAGCAGTACTTC
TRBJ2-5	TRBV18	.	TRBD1	CASSPNAGGEETQYF	TGTGCCAGCTCACCAAATGCAGGGGGCGAAGAGACCCAGTACTTC
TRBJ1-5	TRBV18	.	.	CASSPTQYQPQHF	TGTGCCAGCTCTCCGACACAATATCAGCCCCAGCATTTT
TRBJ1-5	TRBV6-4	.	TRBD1	CASSEMEGQAQHF	TGTGCCAGCAGTGAGATGGAGGGACAGGCCCAGCATTTT
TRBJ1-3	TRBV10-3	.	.	CAILSDTSGNTIYF	TGTGCCATCCTGAGTGACACCTCTGGAAACACCATATATTTT
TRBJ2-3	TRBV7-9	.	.	CASSFGGSTDTQYF	TGTGCCAGCAGCTTTGGAGGTAGCACAGATACGCAGTATTTT
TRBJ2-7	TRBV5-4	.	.	CASSFWQYF	TGTGCCAGCAGCTTCTGGCAGTACTTC
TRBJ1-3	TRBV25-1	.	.	CASSEYTSSGNTIYF	TGTGCCAGCAGTGAATATACCAGCTCTGGAAACACCATATATTTT
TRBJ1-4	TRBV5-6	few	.	CASSSPGRTGVNEKLFF	TGTGCCAGCAGCTCCCCGGGACGGACGGGGGTTAATGAAAAACTGTTTTTT
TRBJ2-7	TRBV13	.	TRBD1	CASQQGQGINEQYF	TGTGCCAGCCAGCAGGGACAGGGGATAAACGAGCAGTACTTC
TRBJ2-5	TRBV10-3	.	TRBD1	CAISEGTAQETQYF	TGTGCCATCAGTGAAGGGACAGCCCAAGAGACCCAGTACTTC
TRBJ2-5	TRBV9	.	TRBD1	CASSVAGGKVETQYF	TGTGCCAGCAGCGTAGCAGGGGGCAAAGTTGAGACCCAGTACTTC
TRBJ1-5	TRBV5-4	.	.	CASSSHSSNQPQHF	TGTGCCAGCAGCTCTCACAGTAGCAATCAGCCCCAGCATTTT
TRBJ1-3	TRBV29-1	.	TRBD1	CSVPTGGPGNTIYF	TGCAGCGTTCCTACAGGGGGCCCTGGAAACACCATATATTTT
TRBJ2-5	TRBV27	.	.	CASSFYQETQYF	TGTGCCAGCAGTTTCTACCAAGAGACCCAGTACTTC
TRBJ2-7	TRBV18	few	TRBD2	CASSPSSGTSGREQYF	TGTGCCAGCTCACCTTCTAGCGGGACCTCGGGGCGCGAGCAGTACTTC
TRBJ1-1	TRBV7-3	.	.	CASSLVRGTEAFF	TGTGCCAGCAGCTTAGTCAGGGGCACTGAAGCTTTCTTT
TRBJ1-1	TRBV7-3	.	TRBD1	CASSISGQGAEAFF	TGTGCCAGCAGCATCTCCGGACAGGGGGCTGAAGCTTTCTTT
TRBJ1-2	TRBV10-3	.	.	CAINRDTNYGYTF	TGTGCCATCAACCGGGACACTAACTATGGCTACACCTTC
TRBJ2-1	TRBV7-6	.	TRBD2	CASSLPVAGGRNEQFF	TGTGCCAGCAGCTTACCCGTAGCGGGGGGGCGCAATGAGCAGTTCTTC
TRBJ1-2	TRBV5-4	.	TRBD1	CASSLGPNGGGENGYTF	TGTGCCAGCAGCTTGGGGCCTAATGGAGGGGGCGAAAATGGCTACACCTTC
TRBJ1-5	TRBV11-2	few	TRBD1	CASSFGTGVGNQPQHF	TGTGCCAGCAGCTTTGGAACAGGGGTGGGCAATCAGCCCCAGCATTTT
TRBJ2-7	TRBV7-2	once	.	CASSFYIYEQYF	TGTGCCAGCAGCTTTTACATCTACGAGCAGTACTTC
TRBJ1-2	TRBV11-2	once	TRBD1	CASSWTGTNYGYTF	TGTGCCAGCAGCTGGACAGGGACCAACTATGGCTACACCTTC
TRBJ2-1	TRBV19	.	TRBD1	CASSIGSRGPSYNEQFF	TGTGCCAGTAGTATAGGTTCGAGGGGGCCCTCCTACAATGAGCAGTTCTTC
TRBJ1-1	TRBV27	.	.	CASKNREGGGEAFF	TGTGCCAGCAAAAACAGGGAGGGAGGAGGGGAAGCTTTCTTT
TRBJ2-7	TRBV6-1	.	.	CASRPGLVYEQYF	TGTGCCAGCAGACCCGGACTGGTCTACGAGCAGTACTTC
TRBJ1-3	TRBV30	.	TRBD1	CAWGNRGSSGNTIYF	TGTGCCTGGGGTAACAGGGGTAGCTCTGGAAACACCATATATTTT
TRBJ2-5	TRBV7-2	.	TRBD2	CASRNGLAGGETQYF	TGTGCCAGCAGAAACGGACTAGCGGGGGGGGAGACCCAGTACTTC
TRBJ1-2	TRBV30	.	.	CACGGSYYGYTF	TGTGCTTGTGGCGGCAGCTACTATGGCTACACCTTC
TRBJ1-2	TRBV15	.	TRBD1	CATSRASQGNYGYTF	TGTGCCACCAGCAGAGCTTCACAGGGGAACTATGGCTACACCTTC
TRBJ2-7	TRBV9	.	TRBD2	CAILSGGPSYEQYF	TGTGCTATACTTAGCGGGGGGCCTTCCTACGAGCAGTACTTC
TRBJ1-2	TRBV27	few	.	CASSYHTNYGYTF	TGTGCCAGCAGCTATCATACGAACTATGGCTACACCTTC
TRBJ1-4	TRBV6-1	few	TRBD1	CASSVNPGGTNEKLFF	TGTGCCAGCAGTGTTAACCCAGGGGGCACTAATGAAAAACTGTTTTTT
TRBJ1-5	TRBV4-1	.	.	CASSQDGGFGNQPQHF	TGCGCCAGCAGCCAAGATGGAGGATTTGGCAATCAGCCCCAGCATTTT
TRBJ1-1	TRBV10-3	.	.	CAISPGHSKTEAFF	TGTGCCATCAGTCCGGGACACTCGAAGACTGAAGCTTTCTTT
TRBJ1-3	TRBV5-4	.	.	CASSLYGNTIYF	TGTGCCAGCAGCTTGTATGGAAACACCATATATTTT
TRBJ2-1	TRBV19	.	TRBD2	CASSRGLADGEQFF	TGTGCCAGTAGTCGGGGACTAGCGGACGGCGAGCAGTTCTTC
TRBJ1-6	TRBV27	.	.	CASSLWYAGNSPLHF	TGTGCCAGCAGTTTATGGTACGCCGGGAATTCACCCCTCCACTTT
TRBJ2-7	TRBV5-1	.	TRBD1	CASTMDGTGTYEQYF	TGCGCCAGCACTATGGATGGGACAGGGACCTACGAGCAGTACTTC
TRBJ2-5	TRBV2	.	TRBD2	CASMLGGAGETQYF	TGTGCCAGCATGCTCGGGGGGGCCGGGGAGACCCAGTACTTC
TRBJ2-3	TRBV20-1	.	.	CSPRGTDTQYF	TGCAGCCCACGGGGTACAGATACGCAGTATTTT
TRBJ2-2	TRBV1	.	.	CTSSHPLKVAGGRNTGELFF	TGCACCAGCAGCCACCCCTTGAAGGTAGCGGGGGGGCGAAACACCGGGGAGCTGTTTTTT
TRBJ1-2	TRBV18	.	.	CASSPPSGGVNYGYTF	TGTGCCAGCTCACCACCCTCTGGGGGGGTTAACTATGGCTACACCTTC
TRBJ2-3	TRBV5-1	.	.	CASSLDLPSTDTQYF	TGCGCCAGCAGCCTAGACCTCCCTAGCACAGATACGCAGTATTTT
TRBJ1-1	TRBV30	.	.	CAWRRDLNTEAFF	TGTGCCTGGAGACGGGACTTGAACACTGAAGCTTTCTTT
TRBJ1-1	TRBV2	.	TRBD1	CASRVRGRGGSTEAFF	TGTGCCAGCAGGGTCAGGGGGCGAGGGGGGAGTACTGAAGCTTTCTTT